Listed below are T cell receptor beta chains from one sample, sequenced in a study of T cell changes during pregnancy in multiple sclerosis. Profiling relied on immunoSEQ multiplex PCR, and the TCRdb table lists in-frame clones only, not all of them. The top ten hold approximately 1% of the sample, which has some 80,000 clones, around 89% seen once. This material consisted of peripheral blood, taken in the first trimester of pregnancy. These receptors all stem from a female donor in good health, enrolled as a control in a pregnancy study. Both conserved end residues are part of each CDR3. A D gene is named only where the DNA matches it firmly. A clone size is listed for some rows: how often the clone was seen (once, few, many), or a class if it is expanded.

d_call j_call clone_size v_call cdr3_nt cdr3_aa
TRBD1 TRBJ1-1 few TRBV18 TGTGCCAGCAGGACAGGGGGGAACACTGAAGCTTTCTTT CASRTGGNTEAFF
NA TRBJ1-5 NA TRBV7-6 TGTGCCAGCAGCCCACGGGTGGATCAGCCCCAGCATTTT CASSPRVDQPQHF
NA TRBJ1-2 NA TRBV18 TGTGCCAGCTCACCGGGGCTCGCTAATTTCTATGGCTACACCTTC CASSPGLANFYGYTF
TRBD1 TRBJ1-6 NA TRBV5-1 TGCGCCAGCAGCCCCCGGGACAGGGATAATTCACCCCTCCACTTT CASSPRDRDNSPLHF
NA TRBJ1-3 NA TRBV6-5 TGTGCCAGCAGCCCCCAGGGTAACTCTGGAAACACCATATATTTT CASSPQGNSGNTIYF
NA TRBJ1-6 NA TRBV5-1 TGCGCCAGCACACCGGACAGATCAAGCTCCTATAATTCACCCCTCCACTTT CASTPDRSSSYNSPLHF
NA TRBJ2-5 once TRBV5-6 TGTGCCAGCAGCTCAGGGGGGACACCGGAGACCCAGTACTTC CASSSGGTPETQYF
NA TRBJ1-6 NA TRBV7-9 TGTGCCAGCAGCTTAGTCGGGGGTACTTCACCCCTCCACTTT CASSLVGGTSPLHF
NA TRBJ1-5 once TRBV4-2 TGTGCCAGCAGCCAAGATTGGGGAGTACCCAATCAGCCCCAGCATTTT CASSQDWGVPNQPQHF
NA TRBJ1-2 NA TRBV7-2 TGTGCCAGCAGCTTAGAGGTGGGGCTCAGGGGCTACACCTTC CASSLEVGLRGYTF